This T cell receptor (beta chain) appears in the sequencing data of a study of vaccination effects on CD4 cells after COVID-19. Study outcomes and limitations: Few convalescent patients were studied, and early post-infection samples were lacking.

Germline lookup yields CDR1 SGHRS and CDR2 YFSETQ. The V and J ends lost 5 bases and 2 bases respectively, with 11 bases between them. CDR3 size: 14 residues. Antigen-specific CD4+ T cells expanded by the ViraFEST assay with viral peptide pools were then sequenced. At the end of over 8 days of culture, CD4+ T cells were isolated. Concerning this clone itself: Its matching antigen is unknown.

Assay used: immunoSEQ multiplex PCR; TCRdb lists only in-frame clones, some missing. The sample includes tens of thousands of clones, about 74% of them seen just once. The starting material was CD4+ T cells from PBMCs cultured with HCoV-229E spike peptides, obtained before COVID-19 vaccination. This chain joins TRBV5-1 and TRBJ2-1, with TRBD1 as a possible D gene (6 bases). The receptor was derived from a human donor who received a COVID-19 vaccine. The CDR3 DNA reads as TGCGCCAGCAGAACCGGACAGACCTACAATGAGCAGTTCTTC. It translates to CASRTGQTYNEQFF.